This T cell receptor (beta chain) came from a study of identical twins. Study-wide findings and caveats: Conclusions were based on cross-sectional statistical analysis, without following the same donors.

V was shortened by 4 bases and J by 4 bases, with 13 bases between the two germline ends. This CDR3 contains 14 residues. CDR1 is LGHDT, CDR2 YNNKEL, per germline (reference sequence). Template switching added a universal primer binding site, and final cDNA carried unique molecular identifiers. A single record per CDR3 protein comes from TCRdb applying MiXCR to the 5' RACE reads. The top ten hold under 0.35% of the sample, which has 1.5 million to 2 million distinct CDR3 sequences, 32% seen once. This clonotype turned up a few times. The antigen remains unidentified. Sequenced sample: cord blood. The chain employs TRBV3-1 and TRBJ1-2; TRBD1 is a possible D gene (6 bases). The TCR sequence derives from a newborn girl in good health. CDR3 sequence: CASSPRPDSYGYTF. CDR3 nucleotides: TGTGCCAGCAGCCCTCGTCCGGACAGCTATGGCTACACCTTC.